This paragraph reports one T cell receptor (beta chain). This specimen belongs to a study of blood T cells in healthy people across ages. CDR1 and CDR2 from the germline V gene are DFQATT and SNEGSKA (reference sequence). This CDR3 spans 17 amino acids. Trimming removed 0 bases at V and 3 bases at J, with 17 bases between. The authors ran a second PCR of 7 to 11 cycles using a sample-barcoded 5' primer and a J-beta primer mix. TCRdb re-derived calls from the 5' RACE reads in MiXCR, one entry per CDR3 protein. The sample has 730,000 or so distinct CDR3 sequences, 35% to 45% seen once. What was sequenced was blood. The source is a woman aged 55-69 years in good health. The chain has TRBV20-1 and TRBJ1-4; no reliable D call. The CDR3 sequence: CSARDLGGRTANEKLFF. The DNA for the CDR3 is TGCAGTGCTAGAGATCTGGGAGGCCGAACTGCTAATGAAAAACTGTTTTTT.